A selection of T cell receptor beta chains follows, all from one sample in a study of long-term antiretroviral therapy in people with HIV. TCRdb's table, derived via immunoSEQ multiplex PCR, lists solely in-frame clones and lacks some. The repertoire includes approximately 9,000 clones, around 83% of them detected once, and 9.3% sits in the top ten. The sample here was unsorted PBMCs, taken 0.3 years before starting antiretroviral therapy. These receptors came from a man aged 25 to 45 with HIV. The CDR3 runs from the conserved cysteine through the conserved F or W. Each record gives: D gene, CDR3 length, V gene, J gene, CDR3 protein, CDR3 DNA. D genes are given only for firm matches.

>-|15|TRBV7-9|TRBJ1-1
CASIQGPLGNTEAFF
TGTGCCAGCATCCAGGGACCGCTGGGGAACACTGAAGCTTTCTTT
>-|16|TRBV18|TRBJ1-1
CASSARPTDKNTEAFF
TGTGCCAGCTCCGCCCGCCCGACTGACAAGAACACTGAAGCTTTCTTT
>TRBD1|14|TRBV5-4|TRBJ2-7
CASSLGAGGNEQYF
TGTGCCAGCAGCTTGGGGGCAGGGGGTAACGAGCAGTACTTC
>-|14|TRBV14|TRBJ2-2
CASSREARTGELFF
TGTGCCAGCAGCCGCGAGGCGCGCACCGGGGAGCTGTTTTTT
>TRBD1|16|TRBV11-2|TRBJ2-3
CASSDRGFIPTDTQYF
TGTGCCAGCAGCGACAGGGGATTCATTCCGACAGATACGCAGTATTTT
>TRBD1|17|TRBV19|TRBJ1-5
CASSIEAGGAPNQPQHF
TGTGCCAGTAGTATAGAAGCAGGGGGCGCCCCCAATCAGCCCCAGCATTTT
>-|14|TRBV6-6|TRBJ1-2
CASSSVGGSYGYTF
TGTGCCAGCAGCTCTGTGGGGGGGTCCTATGGCTACACCTTC
>-|16|TRBV27|TRBJ2-1
CASSLFLTGTHNEQFF
TGTGCCAGCAGTTTATTCTTAACCGGGACTCACAATGAGCAGTTCTTC
>-|13|TRBV5-1|TRBJ2-2
CASRKEVAGELFF
TGCGCCAGCAGAAAAGAGGTCGCCGGGGAGCTGTTTTTT
>-|16|TRBV16|TRBJ1-6
CASSQETGSYNSPLHF
TGTGCCAGCAGCCAAGAAACGGGCTCCTATAATTCACCCCTCCACTTT